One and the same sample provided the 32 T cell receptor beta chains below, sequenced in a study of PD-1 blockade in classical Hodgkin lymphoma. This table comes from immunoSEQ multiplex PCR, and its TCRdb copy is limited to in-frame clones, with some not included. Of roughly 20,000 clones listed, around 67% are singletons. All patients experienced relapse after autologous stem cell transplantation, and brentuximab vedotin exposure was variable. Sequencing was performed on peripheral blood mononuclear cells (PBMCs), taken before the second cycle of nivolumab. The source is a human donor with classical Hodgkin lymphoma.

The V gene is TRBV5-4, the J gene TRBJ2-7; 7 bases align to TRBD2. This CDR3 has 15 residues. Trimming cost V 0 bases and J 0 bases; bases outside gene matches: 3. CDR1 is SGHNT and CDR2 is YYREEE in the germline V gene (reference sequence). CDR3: CASSLASSGSYEQYF. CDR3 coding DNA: TGTGCCAGCAGCTTGGCGTCTAGCGGCTCCTACGAGCAGTACTTC. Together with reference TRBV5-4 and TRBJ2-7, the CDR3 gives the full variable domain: ETGVTQSPTHLIKTRGQQVTLRCSSQSGHNTVSWYQQALGQGPQFIFQYYREEENGRGNFPPRFSGLQFPNYSSELNVNALELDDSALYLCASSLASSGSYEQYFGPGTRLTVT.

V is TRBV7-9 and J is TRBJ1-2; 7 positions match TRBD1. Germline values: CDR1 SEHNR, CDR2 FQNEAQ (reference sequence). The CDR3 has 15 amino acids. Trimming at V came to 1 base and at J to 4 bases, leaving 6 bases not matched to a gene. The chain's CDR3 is CASSLEGGLGYGYTF. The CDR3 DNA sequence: TGTGCCAGCAGCTTAGAAGGGGGCCTGGGCTATGGCTACACCTTC.

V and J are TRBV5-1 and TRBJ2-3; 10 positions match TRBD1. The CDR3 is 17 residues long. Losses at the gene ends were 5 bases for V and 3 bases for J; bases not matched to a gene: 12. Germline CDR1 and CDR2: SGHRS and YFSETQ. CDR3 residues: CASRDGTGEGMTDTQYF. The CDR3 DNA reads TGCGCCAGCAGGGATGGGACAGGGGAAGGGATGACAGATACGCAGTATTTT.

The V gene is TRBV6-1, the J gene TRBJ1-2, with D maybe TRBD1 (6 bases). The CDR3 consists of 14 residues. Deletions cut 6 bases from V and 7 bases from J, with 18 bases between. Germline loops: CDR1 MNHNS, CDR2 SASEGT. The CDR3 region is CASSLQGGGGGYTF. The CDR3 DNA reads TGTGCCAGCAGCCTCCAAGGAGGGGGTGGTGGCTACACCTTC.

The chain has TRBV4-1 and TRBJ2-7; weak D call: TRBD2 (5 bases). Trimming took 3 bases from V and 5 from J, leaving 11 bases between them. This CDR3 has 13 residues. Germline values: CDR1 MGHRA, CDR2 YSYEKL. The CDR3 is CASSQSRENEQYF. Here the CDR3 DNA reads TGCGCCAGCAGCCAGTCGAGGGAAAACGAGCAGTACTTC.

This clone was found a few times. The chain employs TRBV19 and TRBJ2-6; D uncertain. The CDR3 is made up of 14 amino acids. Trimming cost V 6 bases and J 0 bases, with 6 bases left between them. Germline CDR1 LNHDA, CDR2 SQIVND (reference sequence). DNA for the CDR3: TGTGCCAGTAGACAGATCTCTGGGGCCAACGTCCTGACTTTC. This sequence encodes CASRQISGANVLTF.

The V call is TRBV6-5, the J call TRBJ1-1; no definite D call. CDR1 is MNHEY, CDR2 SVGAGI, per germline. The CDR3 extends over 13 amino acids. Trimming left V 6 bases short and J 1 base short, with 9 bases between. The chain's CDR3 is CASRLQANTEAFF. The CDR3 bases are TGTGCCAGCAGACTTCAGGCGAACACTGAAGCTTTCTTT.

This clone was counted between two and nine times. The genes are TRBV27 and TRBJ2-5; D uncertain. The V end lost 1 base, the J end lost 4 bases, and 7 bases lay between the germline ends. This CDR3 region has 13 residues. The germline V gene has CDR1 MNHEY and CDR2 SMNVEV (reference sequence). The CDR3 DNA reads TGTGCCAGCAGTTTATTTCGCGGAGAGACCCAGTACTTC. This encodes CASSLFRGETQYF.

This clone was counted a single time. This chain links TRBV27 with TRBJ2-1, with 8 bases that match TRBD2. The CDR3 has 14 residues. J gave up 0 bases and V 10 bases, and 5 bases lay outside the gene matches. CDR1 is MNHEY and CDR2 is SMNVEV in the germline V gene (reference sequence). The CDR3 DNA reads TGTGCCACCCTAGCGGGTCTCTCCTACAATGAGCAGTTCTTC. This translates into CATLAGLSYNEQFF.

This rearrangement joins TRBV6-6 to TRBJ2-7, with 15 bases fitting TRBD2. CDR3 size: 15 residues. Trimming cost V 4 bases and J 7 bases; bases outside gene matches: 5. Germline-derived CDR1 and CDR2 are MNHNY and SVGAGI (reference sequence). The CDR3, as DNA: TGTGCCAGCAGTTCGGGGACTAGCGGGAGGTTTGAGCAGTACTTC. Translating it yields CASSSGTSGRFEQYF.

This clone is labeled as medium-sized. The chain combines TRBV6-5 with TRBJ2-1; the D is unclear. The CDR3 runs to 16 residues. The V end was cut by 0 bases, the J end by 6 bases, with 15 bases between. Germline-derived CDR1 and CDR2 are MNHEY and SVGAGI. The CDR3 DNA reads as TGTGCCAGCAGTTACTCAGTGGCCTCTAGGGTCAATGAGCAGTTCTTC. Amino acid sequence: CASSYSVASRVNEQFF.

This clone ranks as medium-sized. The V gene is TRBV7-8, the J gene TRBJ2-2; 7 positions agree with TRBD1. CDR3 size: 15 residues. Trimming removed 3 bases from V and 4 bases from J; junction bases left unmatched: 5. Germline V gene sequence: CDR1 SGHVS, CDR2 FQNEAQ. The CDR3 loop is CASSFLTGATGELFF. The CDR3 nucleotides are TGTGCCAGCAGCTTTCTAACAGGGGCCACCGGGGAGCTGTTTTTT.

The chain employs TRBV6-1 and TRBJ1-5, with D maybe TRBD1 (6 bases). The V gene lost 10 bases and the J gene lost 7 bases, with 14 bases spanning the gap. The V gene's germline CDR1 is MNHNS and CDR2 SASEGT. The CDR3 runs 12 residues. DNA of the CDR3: TGTGCCACCAGGGGCGCAGGGCAGCCCCAGCATTTT. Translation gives CATRGAGQPQHF.

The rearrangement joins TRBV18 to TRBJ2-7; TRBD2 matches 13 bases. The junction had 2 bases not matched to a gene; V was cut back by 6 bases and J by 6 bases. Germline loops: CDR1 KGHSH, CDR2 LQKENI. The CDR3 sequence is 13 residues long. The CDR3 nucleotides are TGTGCCAGCTCCCGGACTAGCGGGAGCGAGCAGTACTTC. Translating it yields CASSRTSGSEQYF.

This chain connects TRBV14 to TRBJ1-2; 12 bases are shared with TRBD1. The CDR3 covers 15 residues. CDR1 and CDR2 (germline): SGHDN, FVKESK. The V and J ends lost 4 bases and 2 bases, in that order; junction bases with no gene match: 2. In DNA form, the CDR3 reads TGTGCCAGCAGCCCGGGACAGGGGGCCAACTATGGCTACACCTTC. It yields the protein CASSPGQGANYGYTF.

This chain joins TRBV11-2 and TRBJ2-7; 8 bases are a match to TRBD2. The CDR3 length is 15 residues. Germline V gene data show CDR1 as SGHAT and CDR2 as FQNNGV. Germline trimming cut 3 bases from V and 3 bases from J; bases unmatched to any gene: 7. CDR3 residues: CASSFLISGNYEQYF. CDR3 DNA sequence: TGTGCCAGCAGCTTCTTGATTAGCGGGAACTACGAGCAGTACTTC.

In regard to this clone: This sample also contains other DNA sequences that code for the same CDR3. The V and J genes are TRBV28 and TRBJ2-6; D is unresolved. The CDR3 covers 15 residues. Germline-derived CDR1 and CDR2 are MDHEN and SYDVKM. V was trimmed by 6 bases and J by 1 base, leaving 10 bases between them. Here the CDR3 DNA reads TGTGCCAGCAGCCCCGGTTGGTCTGGGGCCAACGTCCTGACTTTC. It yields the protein CASSPGWSGANVLTF.

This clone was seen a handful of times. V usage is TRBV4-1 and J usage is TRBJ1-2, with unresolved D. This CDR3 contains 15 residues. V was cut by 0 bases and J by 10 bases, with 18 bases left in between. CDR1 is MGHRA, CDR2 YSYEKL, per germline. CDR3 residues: CASSQDTRQAQDYTF. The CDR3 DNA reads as TGCGCCAGCAGCCAAGATACGCGGCAGGCACAAGACTACACCTTC.

The CDR3 region is CASSLGGAAAGANVLTF. The CDR3 DNA is TGTGCCAGCAGCTTAGGCGGTGCGGCCGCTGGGGCCAACGTCCTGACTTTC. The rearrangement links TRBV7-8 to TRBJ2-6; the D is unclear. This CDR3 region has 17 residues. Between the trimmed V and J ends, which lost 1 base and 2 bases, there was a span of 12 bases. Germline CDR1 SGHVS, CDR2 FQNEAQ.

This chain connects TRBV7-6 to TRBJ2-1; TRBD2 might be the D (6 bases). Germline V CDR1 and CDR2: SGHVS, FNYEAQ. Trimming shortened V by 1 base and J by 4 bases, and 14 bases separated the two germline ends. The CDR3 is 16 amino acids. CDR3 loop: CASSLGQRVGYNEQFF. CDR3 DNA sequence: TGTGCCAGCAGCTTAGGCCAGCGGGTGGGGTACAATGAGCAGTTCTTC.

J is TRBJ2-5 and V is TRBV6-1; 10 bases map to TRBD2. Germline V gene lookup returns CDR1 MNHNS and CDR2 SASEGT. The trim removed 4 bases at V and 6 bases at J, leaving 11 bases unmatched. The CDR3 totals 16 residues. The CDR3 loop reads CASSAGGASGRKTQYF. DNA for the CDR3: TGTGCCAGCAGTGCAGGTGGGGCTAGCGGGAGAAAGACCCAGTACTTC.

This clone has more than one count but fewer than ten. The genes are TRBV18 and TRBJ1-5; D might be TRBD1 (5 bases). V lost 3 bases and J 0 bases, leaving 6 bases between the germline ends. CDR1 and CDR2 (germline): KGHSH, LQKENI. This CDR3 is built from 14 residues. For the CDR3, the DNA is TGTGCCAGCTCACCGACAGATAGCAATCAGCCCCAGCATTTT. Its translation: CASSPTDSNQPQHF.

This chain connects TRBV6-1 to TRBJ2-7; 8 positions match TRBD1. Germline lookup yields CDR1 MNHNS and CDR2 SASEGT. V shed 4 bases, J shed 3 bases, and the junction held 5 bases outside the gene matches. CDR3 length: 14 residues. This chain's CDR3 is CASSVGTGFYEQYF. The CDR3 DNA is TGTGCCAGCAGTGTAGGGACAGGATTCTACGAGCAGTACTTC.

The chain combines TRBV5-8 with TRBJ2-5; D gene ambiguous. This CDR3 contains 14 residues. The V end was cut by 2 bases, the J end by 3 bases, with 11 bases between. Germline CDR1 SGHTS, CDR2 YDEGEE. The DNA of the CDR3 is TGTGCCAGCAGCTTCATTACCGTGGAAGAGACCCAGTACTTC. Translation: CASSFITVEETQYF.

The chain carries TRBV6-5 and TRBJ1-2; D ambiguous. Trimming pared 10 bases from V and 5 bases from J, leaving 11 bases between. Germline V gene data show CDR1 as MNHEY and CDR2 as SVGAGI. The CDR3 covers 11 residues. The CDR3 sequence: CAILRFYGYTF. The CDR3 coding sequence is TGTGCCATTCTTCGTTTTTATGGCTACACCTTC.

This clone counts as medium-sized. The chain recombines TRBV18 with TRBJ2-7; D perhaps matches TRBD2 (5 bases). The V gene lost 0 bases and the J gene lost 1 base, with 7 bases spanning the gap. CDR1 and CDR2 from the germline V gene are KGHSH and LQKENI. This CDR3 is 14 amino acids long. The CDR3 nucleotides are TGTGCCAGCTCACCACCGGAGGAATCCTACGAGCAGTACTTC. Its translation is CASSPPEESYEQYF.

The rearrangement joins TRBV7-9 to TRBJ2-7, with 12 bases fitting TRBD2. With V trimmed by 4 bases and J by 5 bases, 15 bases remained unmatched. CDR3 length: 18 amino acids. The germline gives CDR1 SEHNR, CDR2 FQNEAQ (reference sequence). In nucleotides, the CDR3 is TGTGCCAGCAGCTCCTTAGGTCCCCTAGCGGGAGGGATCCACGAGCAGTACTTC. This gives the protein CASSSLGPLAGGIHEQYF.

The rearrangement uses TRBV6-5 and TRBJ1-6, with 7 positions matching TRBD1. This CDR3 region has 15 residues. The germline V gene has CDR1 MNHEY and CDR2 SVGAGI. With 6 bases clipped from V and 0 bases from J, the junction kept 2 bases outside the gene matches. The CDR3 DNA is TGTGCCAGCAGGACAGGGAGCTCCTATAATTCACCCCTCCACTTT. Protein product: CASRTGSSYNSPLHF.

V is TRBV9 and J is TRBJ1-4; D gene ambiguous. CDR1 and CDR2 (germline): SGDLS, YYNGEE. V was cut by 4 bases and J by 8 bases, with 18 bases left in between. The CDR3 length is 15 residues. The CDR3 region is CASSSAVNTGEKLFF. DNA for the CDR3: TGTGCCAGCAGCTCCGCCGTTAACACCGGGGAAAAACTGTTTTTT.

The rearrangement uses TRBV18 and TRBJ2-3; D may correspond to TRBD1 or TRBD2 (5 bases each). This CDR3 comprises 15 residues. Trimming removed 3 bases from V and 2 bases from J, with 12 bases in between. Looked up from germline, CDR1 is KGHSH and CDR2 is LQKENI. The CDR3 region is CASSPFRDLTDTQYF. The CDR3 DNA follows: TGTGCCAGCTCACCCTTCAGGGACCTCACAGATACGCAGTATTTT.

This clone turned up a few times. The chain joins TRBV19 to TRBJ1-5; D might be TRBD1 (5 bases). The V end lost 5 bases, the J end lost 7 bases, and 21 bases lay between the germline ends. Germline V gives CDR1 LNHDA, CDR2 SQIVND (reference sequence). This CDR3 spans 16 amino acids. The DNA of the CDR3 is TGTGCCAGTAGTGATCGCGTGGGGGTGTATGGGCAGCCCCAGCATTTT. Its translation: CASSDRVGVYGQPQHF.

CDR3 in DNA: TGTGCCTGGAAACTGACTAGCACAGATACGCAGTATTTT. Its translation is CAWKLTSTDTQYF. The chain recombines TRBV30 with TRBJ2-3; unclear D gene. The length of the CDR3 is 13 residues. From germline, CDR1 is GTSNPN and CDR2 SVGIG (reference sequence). Trimming pared 4 bases from V and 0 bases from J, leaving 8 bases between.